The entry below describes one TCR beta chain. The sample belongs to a study of cytomegalovirus exposure and HLA in healthy donors. V was trimmed by 2 bases and J by 4 bases, leaving 9 bases between them. Germline V gene data show CDR1 as SGHKS and CDR2 as YYEKEE (reference sequence). The CDR3 is made up of 14 amino acids. PCR was performed using 60 Vbeta and 13 Jbeta primers. Sequencing was performed with immunoSEQ multiplex PCR; in TCRdb, only in-frame clones are kept and a portion is missing. Of about 180,000 clones listed, roughly four fifths are singletons. Sequencing used PBMCs. The chain recombines TRBV5-5 with TRBJ1-4, with D perhaps matching TRBD1 (5 bases). The source of this sequence is a woman between 18 and 29 years old in good health and CMV-seropositive. The CDR3 DNA is TGTGCCAGCAGCTTTTCAGGGATTAATGAAAAACTGTTTTTT. As protein: CASSFSGINEKLFF. Complete variable domain (other parts from reference TRBV5-5 and TRBJ1-4): DAGVTQSPTHLIKTRGQQVTLRCSPISGHKSVSWYQQVLGQGPQFIFQYYEKEERGRGNFPDRFSARQFPNYSSELNVNALLLGDSALYLCASSFSGINEKLFFGSGTQLSVL.